These 20 T cell receptor beta chains originate from one sample sequenced in a study of T cells in tuberculosis. Time point reported: new active TB diagnosis, blood taken before or within 7 days of starting treatment. Assay: immunoSEQ multiplex PCR; the TCRdb copy retains only in-frame clones and omits some. The sample contains tens of thousands of clones, roughly 93% of which appear only once. The sample here was PBMCs, taken at tuberculosis diagnosis. These receptors all come from an adult with tuberculosis.

The chain couples TRBV28 to TRBJ2-5; D is perhaps TRBD1 (6 bases). Germline V gene data show CDR1 as MDHEN and CDR2 as SYDVKM. The CDR3 has 15 residues. V was trimmed by 1 base and J by 2 bases, leaving 11 bases between them. The CDR3 protein is CASSLYGTLQETQYF. The CDR3 coding sequence is TGTGCCAGCAGTTTATACGGGACATTACAAGAGACCCAGTACTTC.

The chain carries TRBV28 and TRBJ2-4, with D hard to call. Germline V gene lookup returns CDR1 MDHEN and CDR2 SYDVKM. The CDR3 consists of 13 residues. Trimming shortened V by 6 bases and J by 4 bases, and 10 bases separated the two germline ends. In DNA form, the CDR3 reads TGTGCCAGCAGCCCCCCGGAGAAAAACATTCAGTACTTC. It encodes CASSPPEKNIQYF.

CDR3 coding DNA: TGCGCCAGCAGCCGAGATAGACAGGGGCTGGACGAGCAGTACTTC. Translated, it gives CASSRDRQGLDEQYF. This chain joins TRBV4-1 and TRBJ2-7, with 8 bases identical to TRBD1. The CDR3 is made up of 15 amino acids. The germline gives CDR1 MGHRA, CDR2 YSYEKL. J lost 5 bases, V lost 4 bases, and 10 bases had no gene match.

J is TRBJ1-1 and V is TRBV27, with 9 positions matching TRBD1. Unmatched junction bases numbered 8, after V lost 9 bases and J lost 3 bases. The CDR3 is 14 residues long. Germline V gene data show CDR1 as MNHEY and CDR2 as SMNVEV (reference sequence). For the CDR3, the DNA is TGTGCCAGTACTTGGCGACAGGGGGACACTGAAGCTTTCTTT. It is translated as CASTWRQGDTEAFF.

This clone was observed a single time. The chain is built from TRBV19 and TRBJ1-2; D not resolved. The CDR3 runs to 11 residues. Trimming left V 8 bases short and J 2 bases short, with 6 bases between. Germline V gene sequence: CDR1 LNHDA, CDR2 SQIVND (reference sequence). CDR3 protein: CASSMNYGYTF. CDR3 nucleotide sequence: TGTGCCAGTTCCATGAACTATGGCTACACCTTC.

The V gene is TRBV5-1, the J gene TRBJ2-6; possible D gene TRBD1, 7 bases. This CDR3 contains 17 residues. Trimming took off 1 base at V and 1 base at J, with 12 bases between the two ends. Germline-derived CDR1 and CDR2 are SGHRS and YFSETQ. CDR3 in DNA: TGCGCCAGCAGCTTGACCCAGGGGGGATCTGGGGCCAACGTCCTGACTTTC. Protein product: CASSLTQGGSGANVLTF.

This chain links TRBV15 with TRBJ2-3; 10 bases agree with TRBD1. The CDR3 runs to 18 residues. Germline CDR1 LNHNV, CDR2 YYDKDF (reference sequence). Trimming removed 0 bases from V and 6 bases from J; junction bases left unmatched: 12. The CDR3, as DNA: TGTGCCACCAGCAGAGACCAAGGACAGGGGGTGGTGGGTGATACGCAGTATTTT. As protein: CATSRDQGQGVVGDTQYF.

The chain recombines TRBV5-1 with TRBJ1-3; D is undetermined. The CDR3 is 15 residues long. Germline values: CDR1 SGHRS, CDR2 YFSETQ. Trimming shortened V by 0 bases and J by 3 bases, and 10 bases separated the two germline ends. The DNA of the CDR3 is TGCGCCAGCAGCTTGGCCGGTCGGGTTGGAAACACCATATATTTT. Encoded protein: CASSLAGRVGNTIYF.

This clone came up a few times. The V gene is TRBV29-1, the J gene TRBJ2-1; TRBD1 aligns across 8 bases. CDR1 and CDR2 from the germline V gene are SQVTM and ANQGSEA. Germline trimming cut 4 bases from V and 5 bases from J; bases unmatched to any gene: 4. There are 13 residues in the CDR3. The chain's CDR3 is CSVAIQGDNEQFF. For the CDR3, the DNA is TGCAGCGTTGCTATACAGGGGGACAATGAGCAGTTCTTC.

This clone was recorded once. The rearrangement links TRBV5-6 to TRBJ2-7; TRBD1 matches at 8 bases. Germline V gene lookup returns CDR1 SGHDT and CDR2 YYEEEE. CDR3 length equals 13 residues. Trimming took 3 bases from V and 5 from J; bases not matched to a gene: 4. For the CDR3, the DNA is TGTGCCAGCAGCTATCGACAGGGGAACGAGCAGTACTTC. Its protein product is CASSYRQGNEQYF.

J is TRBJ1-1 and V is TRBV11-3; 9 bases are shared with TRBD1. V lost 6 bases, J lost 1 base, and 0 bases stayed unmatched. CDR1 is SGHNT, CDR2 YENEEA, per germline. The CDR3 runs 13 residues. The CDR3 is CASRQGANTEAFF. In DNA, the CDR3 is TGTGCCAGCAGACAGGGGGCGAACACTGAAGCTTTCTTT. Complete variable domain (other parts from reference TRBV11-3 and TRBJ1-1): EAGVVQSPRYKIIEKKQPVAFWCNPISGHNTLYWYLQNLGQGPELLIRYENEEAVDDSQLPKDRFSAERLKGVDSTLKIQPAELGDSAVYLCASRQGANTEAFFGQGTRLTVV.

The table lists this clone with a count of one. The rearrangement uses TRBV19 and TRBJ2-1; 7 bases are shared with TRBD2. The CDR3 length is 14 residues. V trimming: 5 bases; J trimming: 4 bases; junction bases outside the gene matches: 5. The germline V gene has CDR1 LNHDA and CDR2 SQIVND (reference sequence). CDR3 nucleotides: TGTGCCAGTAGTCCGAGCGGGAATTACAATGAGCAGTTCTTC. The encoded protein is CASSPSGNYNEQFF.

This clone was seen just once. The genes are TRBV27 and TRBJ2-7; 11 nucleotides match TRBD1. The CDR3 covers 13 residues. Looked up from germline, CDR1 is MNHEY and CDR2 is SMNVEV (reference sequence). With V trimmed by 4 bases and J by 5 bases, 1 base remained unmatched. CDR3: CASSSGQGDEQYF. CDR3 coding DNA: TGTGCCAGCAGTTCGGGACAGGGGGACGAGCAGTACTTC.

The chain links TRBV7-9 to TRBJ2-7, with D possibly being TRBD1 (6 bases). Germline CDR1 SEHNR, CDR2 FQNEAQ (reference sequence). This CDR3 is built from 12 residues. V dropped 5 bases and J dropped 3 bases, with 8 bases sitting between them. CDR3 bases: TGTGCCAGCAGCCTACAGGGCTACGAGCAGTACTTC. This codes for CASSLQGYEQYF.

The chain carries TRBV7-3 and TRBJ2-1; possible D gene TRBD2, 5 bases. Germline values: CDR1 SGHTA, CDR2 FQGTGA. CDR3 length: 15 amino acids. The ends were cut back, 3 bases at V and 2 bases at J, with 11 bases in the middle. In DNA form, the CDR3 reads TGTGCCAGCAGCTTTGGCGACGGGACCTACAATGAGCAGTTCTTC. The encoded protein is CASSFGDGTYNEQFF.

The J gene is TRBJ2-2, the V gene TRBV18; a weak D match, TRBD2 (5 bases). The germline gives CDR1 KGHSH, CDR2 LQKENI. V lost 1 base, J lost 4 bases, and 10 bases lay in between. This CDR3 is 15 amino acids long. CDR3 in amino acids: CASSPQSGGTGELFF. The CDR3 DNA is TGTGCCAGCTCACCACAAAGCGGCGGCACCGGGGAGCTGTTTTTT. Combining the CDR3 with reference TRBV18 and TRBJ2-2 gives the whole variable domain NAGVMQNPRHLVRRRGQEARLRCSPMKGHSHVYWYRQLPEEGLKFMVYLQKENIIDESGMPKERFSAEFPKEGPSILRIQQVVRGDSAAYFCASSPQSGGTGELFFGEGSRLTVL.

The V and J genes are TRBV29-1 and TRBJ1-1, with 7 bases aligning to TRBD1. Trimming took 7 bases from V and 0 from J; bases not matched to a gene: 8. This CDR3 has 14 residues. Per the germline V gene, CDR1 is SQVTM and CDR2 is ANQGSEA. The CDR3 bases are TGCAGCGCCCTGGGACAGCCCATGAACACTGAAGCTTTCTTT. This sequence encodes CSALGQPMNTEAFF.

The V and J genes are TRBV2 and TRBJ2-1; 14 bases agree with TRBD2. J lost 7 bases, V lost 7 bases, and 6 bases had no gene match. CDR1 is SNHLY, CDR2 FYNNEI, per germline. The CDR3 contains 15 residues. CDR3: CASKRLAGGNNEQFF. The CDR3 DNA is TGTGCCAGCAAGCGACTAGCGGGGGGGAATAATGAGCAGTTCTTC.

The chain carries TRBV27 and TRBJ1-5, with D perhaps matching TRBD1 (5 bases). Per the germline V gene, CDR1 is MNHEY and CDR2 is SMNVEV (reference sequence). The CDR3 extends over 15 amino acids. Trimming shortened V by 6 bases and J by 2 bases, and 14 bases separated the two germline ends. CDR3 region: CASRSTGAGNQPQHF. CDR3 nucleotide sequence: TGTGCCAGCAGATCAACTGGGGCTGGCAATCAGCCCCAGCATTTT.

J is TRBJ2-2 and V is TRBV5-1; TRBD2 aligns across 14 bases. Germline V gene sequence: CDR1 SGHRS, CDR2 YFSETQ. This CDR3 has 17 residues. The junction had 5 bases not matched to a gene; V was cut back by 4 bases and J by 3 bases. DNA of the CDR3: TGCGCCAGCAGCGGACTAGCGGGAGGCTCGGACACCGGGGAGCTGTTTTTT. This codes for CASSGLAGGSDTGELFF.